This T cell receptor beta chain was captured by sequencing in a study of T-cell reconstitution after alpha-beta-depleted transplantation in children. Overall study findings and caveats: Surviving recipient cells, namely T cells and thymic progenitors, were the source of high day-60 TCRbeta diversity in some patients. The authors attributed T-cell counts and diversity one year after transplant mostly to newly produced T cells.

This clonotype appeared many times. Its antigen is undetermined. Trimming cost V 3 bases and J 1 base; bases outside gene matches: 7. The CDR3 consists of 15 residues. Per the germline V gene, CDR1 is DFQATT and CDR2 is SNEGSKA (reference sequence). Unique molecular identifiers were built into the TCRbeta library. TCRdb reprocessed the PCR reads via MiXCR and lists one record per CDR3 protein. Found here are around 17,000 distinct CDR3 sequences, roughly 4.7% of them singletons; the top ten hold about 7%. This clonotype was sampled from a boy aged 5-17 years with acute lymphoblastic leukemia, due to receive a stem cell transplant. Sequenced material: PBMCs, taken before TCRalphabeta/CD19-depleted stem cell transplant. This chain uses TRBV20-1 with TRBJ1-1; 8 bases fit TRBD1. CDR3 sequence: CSARAEGTGNTEAFF. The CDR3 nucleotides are TGCAGTGCTAGGGCCGAAGGGACAGGGAACACTGAAGCTTTCTTT.